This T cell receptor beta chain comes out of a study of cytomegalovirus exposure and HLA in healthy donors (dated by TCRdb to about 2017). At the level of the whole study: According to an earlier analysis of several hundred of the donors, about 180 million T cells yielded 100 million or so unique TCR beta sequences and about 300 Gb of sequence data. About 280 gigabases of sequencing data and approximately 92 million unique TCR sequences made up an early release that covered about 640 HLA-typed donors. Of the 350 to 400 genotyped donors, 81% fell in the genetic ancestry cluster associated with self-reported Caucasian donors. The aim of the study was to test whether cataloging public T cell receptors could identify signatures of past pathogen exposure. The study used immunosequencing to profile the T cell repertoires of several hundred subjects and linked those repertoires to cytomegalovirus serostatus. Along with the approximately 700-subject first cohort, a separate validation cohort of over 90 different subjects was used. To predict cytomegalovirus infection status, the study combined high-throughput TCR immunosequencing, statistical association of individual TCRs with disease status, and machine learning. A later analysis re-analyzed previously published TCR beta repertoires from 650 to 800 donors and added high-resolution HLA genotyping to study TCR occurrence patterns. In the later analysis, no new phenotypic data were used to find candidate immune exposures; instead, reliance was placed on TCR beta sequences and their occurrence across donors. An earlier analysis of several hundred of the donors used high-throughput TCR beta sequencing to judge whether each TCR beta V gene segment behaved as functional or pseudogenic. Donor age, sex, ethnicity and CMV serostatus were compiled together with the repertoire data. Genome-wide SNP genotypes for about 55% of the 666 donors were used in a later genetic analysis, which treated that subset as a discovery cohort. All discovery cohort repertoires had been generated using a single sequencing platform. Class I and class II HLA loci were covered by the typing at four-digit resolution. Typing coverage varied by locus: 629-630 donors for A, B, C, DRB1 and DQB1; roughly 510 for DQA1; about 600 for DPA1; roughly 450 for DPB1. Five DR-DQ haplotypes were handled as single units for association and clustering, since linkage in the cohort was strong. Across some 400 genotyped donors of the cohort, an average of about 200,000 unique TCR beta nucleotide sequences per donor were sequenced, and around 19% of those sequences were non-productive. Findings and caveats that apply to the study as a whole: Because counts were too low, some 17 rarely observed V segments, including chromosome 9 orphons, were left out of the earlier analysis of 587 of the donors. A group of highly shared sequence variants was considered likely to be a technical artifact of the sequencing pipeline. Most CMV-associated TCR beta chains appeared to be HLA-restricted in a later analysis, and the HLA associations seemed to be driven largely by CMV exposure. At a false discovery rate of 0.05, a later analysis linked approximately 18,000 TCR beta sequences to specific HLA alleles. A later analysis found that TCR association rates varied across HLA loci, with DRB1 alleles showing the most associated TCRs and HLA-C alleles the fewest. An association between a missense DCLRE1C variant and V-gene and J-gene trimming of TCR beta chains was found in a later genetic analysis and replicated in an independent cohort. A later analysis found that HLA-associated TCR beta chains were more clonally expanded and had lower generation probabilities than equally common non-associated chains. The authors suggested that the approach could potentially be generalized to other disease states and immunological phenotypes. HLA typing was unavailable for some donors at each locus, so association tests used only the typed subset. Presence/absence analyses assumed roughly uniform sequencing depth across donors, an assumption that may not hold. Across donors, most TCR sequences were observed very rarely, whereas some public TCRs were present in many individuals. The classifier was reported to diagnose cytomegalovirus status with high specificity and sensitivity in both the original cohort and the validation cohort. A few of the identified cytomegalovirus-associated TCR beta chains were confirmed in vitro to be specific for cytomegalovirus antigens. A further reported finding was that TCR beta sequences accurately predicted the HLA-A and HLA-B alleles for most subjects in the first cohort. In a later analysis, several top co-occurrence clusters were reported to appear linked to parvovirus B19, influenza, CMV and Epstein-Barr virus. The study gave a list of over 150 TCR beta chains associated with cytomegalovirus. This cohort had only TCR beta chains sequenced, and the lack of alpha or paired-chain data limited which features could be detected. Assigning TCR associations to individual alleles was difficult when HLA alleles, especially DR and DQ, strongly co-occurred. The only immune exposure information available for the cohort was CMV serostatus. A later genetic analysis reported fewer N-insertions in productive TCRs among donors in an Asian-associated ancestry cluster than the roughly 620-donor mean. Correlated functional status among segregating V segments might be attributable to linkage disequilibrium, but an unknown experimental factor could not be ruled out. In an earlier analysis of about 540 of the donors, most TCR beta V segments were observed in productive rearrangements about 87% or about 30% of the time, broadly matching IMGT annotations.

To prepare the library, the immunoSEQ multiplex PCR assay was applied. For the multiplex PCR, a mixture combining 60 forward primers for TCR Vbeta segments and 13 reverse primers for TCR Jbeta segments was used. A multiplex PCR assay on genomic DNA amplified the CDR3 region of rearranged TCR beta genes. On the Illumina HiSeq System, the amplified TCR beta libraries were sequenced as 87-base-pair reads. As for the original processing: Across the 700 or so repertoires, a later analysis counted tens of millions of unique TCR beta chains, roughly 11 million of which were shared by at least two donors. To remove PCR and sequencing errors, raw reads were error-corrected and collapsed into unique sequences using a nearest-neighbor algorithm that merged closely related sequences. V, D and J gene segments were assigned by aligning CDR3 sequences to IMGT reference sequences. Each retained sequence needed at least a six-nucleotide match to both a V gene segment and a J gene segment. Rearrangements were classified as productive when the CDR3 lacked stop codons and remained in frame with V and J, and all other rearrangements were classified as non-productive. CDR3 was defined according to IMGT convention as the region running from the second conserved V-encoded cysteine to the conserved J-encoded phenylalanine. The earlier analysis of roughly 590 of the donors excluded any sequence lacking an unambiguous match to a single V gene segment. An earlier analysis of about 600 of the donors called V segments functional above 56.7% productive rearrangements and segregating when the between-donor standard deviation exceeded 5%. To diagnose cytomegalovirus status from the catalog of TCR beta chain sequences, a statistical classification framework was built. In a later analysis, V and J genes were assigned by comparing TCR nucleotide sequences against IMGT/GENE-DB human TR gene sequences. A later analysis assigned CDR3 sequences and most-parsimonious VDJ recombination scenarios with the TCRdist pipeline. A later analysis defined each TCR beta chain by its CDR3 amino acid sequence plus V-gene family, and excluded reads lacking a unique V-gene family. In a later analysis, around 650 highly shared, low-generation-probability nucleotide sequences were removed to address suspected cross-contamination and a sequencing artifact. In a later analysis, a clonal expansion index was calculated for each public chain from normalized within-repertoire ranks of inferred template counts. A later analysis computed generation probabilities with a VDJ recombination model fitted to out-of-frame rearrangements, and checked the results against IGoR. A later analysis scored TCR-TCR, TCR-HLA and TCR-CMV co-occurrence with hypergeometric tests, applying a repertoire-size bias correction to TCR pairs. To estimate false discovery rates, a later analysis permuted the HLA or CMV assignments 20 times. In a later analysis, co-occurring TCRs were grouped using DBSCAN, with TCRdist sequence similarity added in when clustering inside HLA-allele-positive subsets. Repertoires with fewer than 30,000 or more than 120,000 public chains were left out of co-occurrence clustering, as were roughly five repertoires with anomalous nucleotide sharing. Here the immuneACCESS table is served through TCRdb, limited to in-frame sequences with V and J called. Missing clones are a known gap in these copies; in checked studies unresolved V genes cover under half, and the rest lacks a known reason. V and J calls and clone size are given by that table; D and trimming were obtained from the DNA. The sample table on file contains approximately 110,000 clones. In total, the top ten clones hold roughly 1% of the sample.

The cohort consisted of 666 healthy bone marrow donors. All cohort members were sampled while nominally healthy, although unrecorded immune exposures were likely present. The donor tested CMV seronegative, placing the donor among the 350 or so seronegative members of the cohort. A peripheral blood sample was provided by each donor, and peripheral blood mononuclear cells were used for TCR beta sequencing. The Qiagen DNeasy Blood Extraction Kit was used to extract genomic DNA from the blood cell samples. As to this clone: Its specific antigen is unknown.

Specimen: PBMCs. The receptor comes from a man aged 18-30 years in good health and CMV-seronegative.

The nucleotide sequence is given as TGTGCCAGCAGCCGCGGACAGCCCGTCTCTGGAAACACCATATATTTT. This translates into CASSRGQPVSGNTIYF. The chain couples TRBV11-1 to TRBJ1-3; perhaps TRBD1 is the D gene, with 6 bases matching. The CDR3 measures 16 amino acids from cysteine to phenylalanine. Kept here is only the CDR3 DNA, which spans 48 bases and is read in frame from base 1. CDR1 and CDR2, per the germline V gene (reference sequence), are SGHAT and FQDESV. V is cut by 5 bases and J by 0 bases, and the space between the germline ends is 14 bases.